A selection of T cell receptor beta chains follows, all from one sample in a study of regulatory T cells in long-lasting Graves disease. TCRdb called the multiplex PCR reads again in MiXCR, with one record for every CDR3 protein. The table records more than 300,000 distinct CDR3 sequences, around 16% of them present only once. These data were also filed under a second study, of T cells in Graves' hyperthyroidism and ophthalmopathy.

The sample here was peripheral blood mononuclear cells (PBMCs), taken at new diagnosis, from a patient treated with antithyroid drugs. These receptors all come from a woman aged 18-35 years with Graves disease. The CDR3 runs from the conserved cysteine through the conserved F or W. A D gene is named only where the DNA matches it firmly. Size is omitted from some rows. Given values are once, few, many or a class for expanded clones.

>TRBV6-1|-|TRBJ1-5|many
TGTGCCAGCAGTGCCAGAGGAGGTAGCAATCAGCCCCAGCATTTT
CASSARGGSNQPQHF
>TRBV12-3/TRBV12-4|TRBD1|TRBJ1-6|-
TGTGCCAGCACTGAGACAGGGGTCAATTCACCCCTCCACTTT
CASTETGVNSPLHF
>TRBV6-5|-|TRBJ2-3|many
TGTGCCAGCAGTTACGCCGTTAGCACAGATACGCAGTATTTT
CASSYAVSTDTQYF
>TRBV5-5|-|TRBJ1-5|many
TGTGCCAGCAGTATTGCGGGGAAAGGGCTCAATCAGCCCCAGCATTTT
CASSIAGKGLNQPQHF
>TRBV29-1|-|TRBJ2-3|-
TGCAGCGTTGAGGTGGGGCTGGCAGATACGCAGTATTTT
CSVEVGLADTQYF
>TRBV19|TRBD2|TRBJ2-7|-
TGTGCCAGTAGTATTGCGGGAGTCGATTTCCGTGGCTACGAGCAGTACTTC
CASSIAGVDFRGYEQYF
>TRBV20-1|-|TRBJ2-7|many
TGCAGTGCTAGAGTTGGAGAACCCTACGAGCAGTACTTC
CSARVGEPYEQYF
>TRBV12-3/TRBV12-4|-|TRBJ2-1|-
TGTGCCAGCAGTTTGACTCAAAAGCAGTTCTTC
CASSLTQKQFF
>TRBV28|TRBD1|TRBJ1-2|few
TGTGCCAGCAGTTCTCCGGGACAGGGACTTAGTAACTATGGCTGCACCTTC
CASSSPGQGLSNYGCTF
>TRBV20-1|-|TRBJ2-3|few
TGCAGTGCTAGCGGACTGGGCACAGATACGCAGTATTTT
CSASGLGTDTQYF
>TRBV29-1|-|TRBJ1-1|-
TGCAGCTCTTGGGGAACTTTACTGAACACTGAAGCTTTCTTT
CSSWGTLLNTEAFF
>TRBV30|-|TRBJ2-3|many
TGTGCCTGGAGTGTACTGGCGGCTTTAGGCACAGATACGCAGTATTTT
CAWSVLAALGTDTQYF
>TRBV19|-|TRBJ2-7|-
TGTGCCAGTAGGGAATCGAGCTCCTACGAGCAGTACTTC
CASRESSSYEQYF
>TRBV12-3/TRBV12-4|TRBD2|TRBJ2-1|many
TGTGCCAGCAGTTTAGAGATAGGTGCGTGGGGGGGCAATGAGCAGTTCTTC
CASSLEIGAWGGNEQFF
>TRBV14|-|TRBJ2-7|-
TGTGCCAGCAGCCACCCGACTGGATTTAACTACGAGCAGTACTTC
CASSHPTGFNYEQYF
>TRBV7-4|-|TRBJ1-1|many
TGTGCCAGCAGCTTAGGAGCACCCCAGAACACTGAAGCTTTCTTT
CASSLGAPQNTEAFF
>TRBV12-3/TRBV12-4|TRBD1|TRBJ2-3|many
TGTGCCAGCAGATTGGCGCGGGACATTGTGGGGACAGGCCTAGATAGGGATACGCAGTATTTT
CASRLARDIVGTGLDRDTQYF
>TRBV28|TRBD1|TRBJ2-5|many
TGTGCCAGCAGCGTGGTGGACAGGGGGCAAGAGACCCAGTACTTC
CASSVVDRGQETQYF
>TRBV7-9|-|TRBJ2-7|few
TGTGCCAGCAGCTTAGGCCAGGCGCAGTACTTC
CASSLGQAQYF
>TRBV20-1|-|TRBJ2-7|many
TGCAGTGCTAGGATGGGGAACCTTAACTCCTACGAGCAGTACTTC
CSARMGNLNSYEQYF
>TRBV12-3/TRBV12-4|-|TRBJ2-1|many
TGTGCCAGCAGTTTAGGGGGGGCCTCGGAAAATGAGCAGTTCTTC
CASSLGGASENEQFF
>TRBV28|-|TRBJ1-3|-
TGTGCCAGCAGTTTCACGGGACCGAGCTCTGGAAACACCATATATTTT
CASSFTGPSSGNTIYF